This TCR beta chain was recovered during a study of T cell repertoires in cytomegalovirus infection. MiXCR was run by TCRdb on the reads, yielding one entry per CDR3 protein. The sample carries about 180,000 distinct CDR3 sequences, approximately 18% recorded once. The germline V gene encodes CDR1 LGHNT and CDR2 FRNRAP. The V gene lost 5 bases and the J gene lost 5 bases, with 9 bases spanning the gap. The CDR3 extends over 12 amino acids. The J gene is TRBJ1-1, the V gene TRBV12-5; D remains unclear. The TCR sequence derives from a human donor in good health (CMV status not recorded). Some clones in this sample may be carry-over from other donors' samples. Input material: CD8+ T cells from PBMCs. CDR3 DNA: TGTGCTAGTGGTGAGGGAATAACTGAAGCTTTCTTT. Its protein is CASGEGITEAFF.